A selection of T cell receptor beta chains follows, all from one sample in a study of regulatory T cells in long-lasting Graves disease. TCRdb redid the calling of the multiplex PCR reads with MiXCR, one entry per CDR3 protein. Of under 450,000 distinct CDR3 sequences in the sample, about 23% were seen once. The sample here was peripheral blood mononuclear cells (PBMCs), taken when the disease was refractory, from a patient treated with antithyroid drugs. These receptors were obtained from a woman aged 40-49 years with Graves disease. The CDR3 runs from the conserved cysteine through the conserved F or W. Expanded clones get a size class; other rows say once, few or many, or leave the size out.

cdr3_aa | j_call | v_call | clone_size
CASRGTGHNEQFF | TRBJ2-1 | TRBV2 | NA
CASSFPGQKNYEQYF | TRBJ2-7 | TRBV28 | many
CASSTMDSLAKNIQYF | TRBJ2-4 | TRBV2 | many
CASSPEGIQETQYF | TRBJ2-5 | TRBV27 | many
CASSLKFRGETQYF | TRBJ2-5 | TRBV28 | many
CASSFGTAGETQYF | TRBJ2-5 | TRBV11-2 | many
CASSDIQFGQPQHF | TRBJ1-5 | TRBV2 | many
CASSQVYSGSGKNIQYF | TRBJ2-4 | TRBV3-1 | few
CASSEGPRGGNTGELFF | TRBJ2-2 | TRBV9 | few
CSALGPQNTEAFF | TRBJ1-1 | TRBV20-1 | many
CASSWQAFTGELFF | TRBJ2-2 | TRBV11-2 | NA
CASSLGLGSTDTQYF | TRBJ2-3 | TRBV28 | NA
CSAKGTGFYEQYF | TRBJ2-7 | TRBV20-1 | few
CASSSTWQETQYF | TRBJ2-5 | TRBV6-5 | many
CASSRGKGYSEQFF | TRBJ2-1 | TRBV28 | NA
CAISLQGSDQPQHF | TRBJ1-5 | TRBV10-3 | NA